This T cell receptor beta chain was sequenced during a study of T cell changes during pregnancy in multiple sclerosis. The data were produced by immunoSEQ multiplex PCR, yet TCRdb's version contains in-frame clones alone and is incomplete. Of nearly 110,000 clones listed, about 89% are singletons. Germline CDR1 and CDR2: KGHSH and LQKENI. The CDR3 loop spans 15 amino acids. Trimming stripped 5 bases from V and 10 bases from J, with 18 bases between. Source: peripheral blood, taken before pregnancy. This clonotype originated in a female donor with multiple sclerosis, enrolled in a pregnancy study. The chain employs TRBV18 and TRBJ1-6, with a possible D match to TRBD1 (6 bases). Here the CDR3 DNA reads TGTGCCAGCTCATCTAAGGAGACAGGTTGGTCACCCCTCCACTTT. Its translation is CASSSKETGWSPLHF.